This TCR beta chain was recorded in a study of multiple sclerosis patients with progressive multifocal leukoencephalopathy. General observations from the study: Expanded clones at PML onset predated and persisted through natalizumab therapy. Most PML patients had lower entropy, suggesting less diverse TRB repertoires. TRBV and TRBJ usage showed no common pattern when PML developed.

As concerns this clone: As yet, its antigen is unknown. In the same sample, other DNA sequences code for this CDR3.

Sample time point: around eleven months of natalizumab therapy. The CDR3 loop spans 17 amino acids. Per the germline V gene, CDR1 is SGHAT and CDR2 is FQNNGV. V gave up 1 base and J gave up 4 bases, with 19 bases separating them. Method: immunoSEQ multiplex PCR; TCRdb's copy keeps in-frame clones and lacks some. The table has some 27,000 clones, around 90% seen once; the top ten hold under 1.5%. This sequence joins TRBV11-2 and TRBJ1-2, with D possibly TRBD1 on 6 matching bases. Sample: PBMCs, taken from a patient treated with natalizumab. The TCR was taken from a human donor with multiple sclerosis. CDR3 nucleotide sequence: TGTGCCAGCAGCTTAGGTCGGGGGGGGCCCCCCCCCTATGGCTACACCTTC. Protein product: CASSLGRGGPPPYGYTF.